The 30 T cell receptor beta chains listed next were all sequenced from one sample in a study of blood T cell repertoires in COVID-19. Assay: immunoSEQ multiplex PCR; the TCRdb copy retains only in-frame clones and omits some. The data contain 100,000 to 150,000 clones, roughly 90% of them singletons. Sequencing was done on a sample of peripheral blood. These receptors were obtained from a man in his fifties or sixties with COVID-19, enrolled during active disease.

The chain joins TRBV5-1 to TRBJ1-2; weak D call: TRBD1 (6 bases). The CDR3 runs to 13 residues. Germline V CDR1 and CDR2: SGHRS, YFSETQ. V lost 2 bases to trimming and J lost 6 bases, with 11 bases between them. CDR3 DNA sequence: TGCGCCAGCAGCTTCAACAGGGATGATGGCTACACCTTC. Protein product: CASSFNRDDGYTF.

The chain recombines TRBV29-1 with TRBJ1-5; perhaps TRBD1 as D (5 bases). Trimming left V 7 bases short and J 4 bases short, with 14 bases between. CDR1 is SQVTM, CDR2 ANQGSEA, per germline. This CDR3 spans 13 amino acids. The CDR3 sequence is CSASRGLNQPQHF. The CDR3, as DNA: TGCAGCGCATCAAGGGGTCTAAATCAGCCCCAGCATTTT. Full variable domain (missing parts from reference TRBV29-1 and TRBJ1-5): SAVISQKPSRDICQRGTSLTIQCQVDSQVTMMFWYRQQPGQSLTLIATANQGSEATYESGFVIDKFPISRPNLTFSTLTVSNMSPEDSSIYLCSASRGLNQPQHFGDGTRLSIL.

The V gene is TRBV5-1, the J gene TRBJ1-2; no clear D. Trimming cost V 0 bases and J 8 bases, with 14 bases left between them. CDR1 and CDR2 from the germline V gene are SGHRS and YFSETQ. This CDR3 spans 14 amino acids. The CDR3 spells CASSLGVGGKGYTF. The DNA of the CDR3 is TGCGCCAGCAGCTTGGGGGTCGGAGGGAAGGGCTACACCTTC.

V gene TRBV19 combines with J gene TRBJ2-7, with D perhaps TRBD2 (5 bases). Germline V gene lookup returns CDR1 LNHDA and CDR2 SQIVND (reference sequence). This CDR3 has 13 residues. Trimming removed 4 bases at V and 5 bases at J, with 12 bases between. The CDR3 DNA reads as TGTGCCAGTAGTACTACCCTCGGGAACGAGCAGTACGTC. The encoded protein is CASSTTLGNEQYV.

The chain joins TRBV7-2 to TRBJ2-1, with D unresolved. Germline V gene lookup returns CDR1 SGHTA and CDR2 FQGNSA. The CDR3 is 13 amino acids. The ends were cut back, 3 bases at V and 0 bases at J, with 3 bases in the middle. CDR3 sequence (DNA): TGTGCCAGCAGCTTTAGCTCCTACAATGAGCAGTTCTTC. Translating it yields CASSFSSYNEQFF.

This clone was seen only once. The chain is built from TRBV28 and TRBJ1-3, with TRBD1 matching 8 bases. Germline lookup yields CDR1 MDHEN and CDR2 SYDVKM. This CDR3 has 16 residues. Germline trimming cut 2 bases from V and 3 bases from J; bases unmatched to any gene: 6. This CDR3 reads CASSLTPGGFGNTIYF. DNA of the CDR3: TGTGCCAGCAGTTTAACCCCAGGGGGCTTTGGAAACACCATATATTTT.

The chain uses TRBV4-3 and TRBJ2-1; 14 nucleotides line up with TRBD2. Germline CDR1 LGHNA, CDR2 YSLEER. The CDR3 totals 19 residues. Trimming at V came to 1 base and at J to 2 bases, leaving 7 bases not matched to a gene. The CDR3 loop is CASSQGHGLAGGAYNEQFF. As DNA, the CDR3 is TGCGCCAGCAGCCAAGGGCACGGACTAGCGGGAGGTGCCTACAATGAGCAGTTCTTC.

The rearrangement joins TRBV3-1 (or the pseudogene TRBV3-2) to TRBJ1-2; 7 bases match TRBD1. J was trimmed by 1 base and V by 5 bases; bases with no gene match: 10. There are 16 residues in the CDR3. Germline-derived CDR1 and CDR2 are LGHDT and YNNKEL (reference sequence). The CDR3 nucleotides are TGTGCCAGCAGCGAGACTAGGACAGGACTTAACTATGGCTACACCTTC. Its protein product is CASSETRTGLNYGYTF.

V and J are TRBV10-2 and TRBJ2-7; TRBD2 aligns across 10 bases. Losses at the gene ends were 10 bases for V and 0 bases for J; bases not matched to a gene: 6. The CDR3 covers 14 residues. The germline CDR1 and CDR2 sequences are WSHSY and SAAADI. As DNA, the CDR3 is TGCGCCACTAGGACTAGCGGACACTCCTACGAGCAGTACTTC. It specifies CATRTSGHSYEQYF.

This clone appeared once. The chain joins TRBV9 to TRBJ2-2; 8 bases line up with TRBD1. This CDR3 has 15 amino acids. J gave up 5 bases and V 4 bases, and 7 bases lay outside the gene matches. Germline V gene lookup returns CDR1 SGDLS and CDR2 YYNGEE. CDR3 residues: CASSRGQGGTGELFF. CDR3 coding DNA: TGTGCCAGCAGCCGTGGACAGGGCGGGACCGGGGAGCTGTTTTTT.

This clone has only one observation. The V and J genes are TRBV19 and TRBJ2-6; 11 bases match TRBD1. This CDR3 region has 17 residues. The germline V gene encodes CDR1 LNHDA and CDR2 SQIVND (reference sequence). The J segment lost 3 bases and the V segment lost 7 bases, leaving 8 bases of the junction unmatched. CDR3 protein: CASKAGDRGYGANVLTF. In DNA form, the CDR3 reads TGTGCCAGTAAGGCCGGGGACAGGGGGTATGGGGCCAACGTCCTGACTTTC.

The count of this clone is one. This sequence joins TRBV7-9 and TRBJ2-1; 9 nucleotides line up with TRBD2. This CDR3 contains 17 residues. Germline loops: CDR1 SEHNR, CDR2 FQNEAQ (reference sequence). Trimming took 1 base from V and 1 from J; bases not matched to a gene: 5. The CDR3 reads CASSLGGAGGSYNEQFF. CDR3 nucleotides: TGTGCCAGCAGCTTAGGTGGGGCGGGAGGGTCCTACAATGAGCAGTTCTTC.

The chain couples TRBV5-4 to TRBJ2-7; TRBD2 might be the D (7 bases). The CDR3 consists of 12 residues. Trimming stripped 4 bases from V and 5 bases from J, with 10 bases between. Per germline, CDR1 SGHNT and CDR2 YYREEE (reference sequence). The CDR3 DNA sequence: TGTGCCAGCAGCCTAGGGGGGGACGAGCAGTACTTC. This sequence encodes CASSLGGDEQYF.

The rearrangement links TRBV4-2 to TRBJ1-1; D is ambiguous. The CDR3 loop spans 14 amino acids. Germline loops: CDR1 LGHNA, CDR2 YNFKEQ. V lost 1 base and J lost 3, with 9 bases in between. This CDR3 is CASSQALGDTEAFF. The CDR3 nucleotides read TGTGCCAGCAGCCAAGCTCTGGGAGACACTGAAGCTTTCTTT.

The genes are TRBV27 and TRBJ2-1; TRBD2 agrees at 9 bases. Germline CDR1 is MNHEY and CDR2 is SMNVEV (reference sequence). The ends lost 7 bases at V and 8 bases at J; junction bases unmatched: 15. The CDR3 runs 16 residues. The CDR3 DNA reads TGTGCCAGCACACCCGGGCAGGCTAGCGGGACGGATGAGCAGTTCTTC. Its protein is CASTPGQASGTDEQFF.

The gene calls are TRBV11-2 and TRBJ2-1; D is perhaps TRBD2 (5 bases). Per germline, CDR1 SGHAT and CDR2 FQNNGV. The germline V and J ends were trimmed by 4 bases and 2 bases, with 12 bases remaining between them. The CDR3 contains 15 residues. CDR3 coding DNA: TGTGCCAGCAGCTCGGGATGGGGTCCCTACAATGAGCAGTTCTTC. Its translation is CASSSGWGPYNEQFF.

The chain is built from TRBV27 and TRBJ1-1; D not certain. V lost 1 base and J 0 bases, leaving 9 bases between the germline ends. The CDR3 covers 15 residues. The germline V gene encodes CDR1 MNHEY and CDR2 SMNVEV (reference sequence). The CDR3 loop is CASSLLADLNTEAFF. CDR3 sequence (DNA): TGTGCCAGCAGTTTATTAGCCGATCTGAACACTGAAGCTTTCTTT.

CDR3 in DNA: TGCGCCAGCAGCCAAGTCCCCGGACCGTCGACTAGCGCGCGGGAGCAGTACGTC. Residues: CASSQVPGPSTSAREQYV. This rearrangement joins TRBV4-1 to TRBJ2-7; TRBD2 matches 8 bases. The V gene's germline CDR1 is MGHRA and CDR2 YSYEKL. There are 18 residues in the CDR3. V was clipped by 1 base and J by 7 bases; unmatched bases: 18.

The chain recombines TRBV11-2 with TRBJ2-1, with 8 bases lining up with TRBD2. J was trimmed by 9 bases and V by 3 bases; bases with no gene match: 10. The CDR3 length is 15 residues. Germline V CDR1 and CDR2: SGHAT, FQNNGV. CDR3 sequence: CASSFLAGGSTEQFF. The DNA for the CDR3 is TGTGCCAGCAGCTTCCTGGCGGGAGGAAGTACTGAGCAGTTCTTC.

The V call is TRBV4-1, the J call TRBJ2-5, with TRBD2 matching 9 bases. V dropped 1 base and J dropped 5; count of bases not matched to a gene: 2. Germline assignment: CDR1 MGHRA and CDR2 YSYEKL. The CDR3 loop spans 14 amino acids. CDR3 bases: TGCGCCAGCAGCCAAGTAGCGGGAGTGGAGACCCAGTACTTC. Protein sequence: CASSQVAGVETQYF.

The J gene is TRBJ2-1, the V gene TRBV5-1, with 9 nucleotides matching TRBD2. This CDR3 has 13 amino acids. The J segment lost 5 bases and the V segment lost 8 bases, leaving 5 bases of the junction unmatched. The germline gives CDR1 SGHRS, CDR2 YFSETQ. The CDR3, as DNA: TGCGCCAGTCGCGGGACTAGCAACAATGAGCAGTTCTTC. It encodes CASRGTSNNEQFF.

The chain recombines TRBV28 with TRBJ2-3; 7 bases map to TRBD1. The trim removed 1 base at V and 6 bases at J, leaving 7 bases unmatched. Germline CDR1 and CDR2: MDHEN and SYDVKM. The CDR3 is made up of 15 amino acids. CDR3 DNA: TGTGCCAGCAGTTTATACAGGGGAGAACTGGATACGCAGTATTTT. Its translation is CASSLYRGELDTQYF.

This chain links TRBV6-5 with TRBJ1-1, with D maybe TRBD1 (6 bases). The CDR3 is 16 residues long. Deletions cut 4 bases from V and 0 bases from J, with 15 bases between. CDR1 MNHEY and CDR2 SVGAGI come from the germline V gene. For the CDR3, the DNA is TGTGCCAGCAGTTCCCCGGACAGTAAAATGAACACTGAAGCTTTCTTT. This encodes CASSSPDSKMNTEAFF.

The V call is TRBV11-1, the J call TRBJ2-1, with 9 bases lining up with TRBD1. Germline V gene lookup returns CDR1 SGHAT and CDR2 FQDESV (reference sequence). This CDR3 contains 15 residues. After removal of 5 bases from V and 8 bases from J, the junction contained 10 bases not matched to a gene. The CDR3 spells CASSPAGTGFHEQFF. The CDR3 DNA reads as TGTGCCAGCAGCCCGGCGGGGACAGGGTTCCATGAGCAGTTCTTC.

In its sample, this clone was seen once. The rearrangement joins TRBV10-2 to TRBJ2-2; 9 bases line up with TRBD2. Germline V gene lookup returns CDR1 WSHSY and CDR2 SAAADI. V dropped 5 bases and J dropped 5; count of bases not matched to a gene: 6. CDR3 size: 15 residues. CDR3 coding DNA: TGCGCCAGCAGTCCGGGACTAGCACCTACCGGGGAGCTGTTTTTT. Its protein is CASSPGLAPTGELFF.

The CDR3 protein is CASSEANRGSYNEQFF. In DNA form, the CDR3 reads TGTGCCAGCAGTGAAGCGAATCGGGGTTCCTACAATGAGCAGTTCTTC. The rearrangement uses TRBV2 and TRBJ2-1; perhaps TRBD2 as D (5 bases). CDR3 length equals 16 residues. The V gene lost 0 bases and the J gene lost 1 base, with 10 bases spanning the gap. Germline-derived CDR1 and CDR2 are SNHLY and FYNNEI.

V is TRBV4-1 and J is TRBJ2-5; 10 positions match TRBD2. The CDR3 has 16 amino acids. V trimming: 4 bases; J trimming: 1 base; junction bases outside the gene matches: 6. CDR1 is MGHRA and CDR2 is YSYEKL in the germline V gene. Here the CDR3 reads CASSRPGLAAQETQYF. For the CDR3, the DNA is TGCGCCAGCAGCCGCCCCGGACTAGCGGCCCAAGAGACCCAGTACTTC.

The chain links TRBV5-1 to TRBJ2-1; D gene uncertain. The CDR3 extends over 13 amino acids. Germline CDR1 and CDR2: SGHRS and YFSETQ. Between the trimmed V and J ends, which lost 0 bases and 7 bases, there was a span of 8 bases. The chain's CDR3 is CASSLDSLNEQFF. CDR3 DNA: TGCGCCAGCAGCTTGGATTCCTTAAATGAGCAGTTCTTC.

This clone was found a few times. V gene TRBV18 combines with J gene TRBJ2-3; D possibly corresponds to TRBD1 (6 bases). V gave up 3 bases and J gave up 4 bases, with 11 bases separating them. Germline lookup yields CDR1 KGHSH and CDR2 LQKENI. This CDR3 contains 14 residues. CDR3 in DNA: TGTGCCAGCTCACCCAAACAGGGAGCAGATACGCAGTATTTT. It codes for CASSPKQGADTQYF.

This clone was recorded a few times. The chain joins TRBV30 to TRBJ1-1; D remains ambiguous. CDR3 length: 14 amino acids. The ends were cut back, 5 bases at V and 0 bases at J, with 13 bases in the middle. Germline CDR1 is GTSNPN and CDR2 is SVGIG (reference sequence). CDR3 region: CAWAGRGMNTEAFF. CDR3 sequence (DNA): TGTGCCTGGGCGGGCCGGGGAATGAACACTGAAGCTTTCTTT.